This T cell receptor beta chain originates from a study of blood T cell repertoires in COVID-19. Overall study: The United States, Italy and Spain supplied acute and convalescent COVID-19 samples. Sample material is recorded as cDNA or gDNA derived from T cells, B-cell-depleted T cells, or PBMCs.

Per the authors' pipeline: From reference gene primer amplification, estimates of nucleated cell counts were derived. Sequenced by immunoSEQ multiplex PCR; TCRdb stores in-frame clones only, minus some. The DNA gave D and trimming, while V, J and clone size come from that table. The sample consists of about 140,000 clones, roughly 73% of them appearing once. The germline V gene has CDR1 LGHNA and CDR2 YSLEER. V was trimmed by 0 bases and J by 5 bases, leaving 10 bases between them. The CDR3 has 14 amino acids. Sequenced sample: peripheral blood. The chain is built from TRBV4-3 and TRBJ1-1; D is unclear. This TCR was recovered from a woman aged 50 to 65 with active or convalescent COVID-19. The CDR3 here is CASSQDQESTEAFF. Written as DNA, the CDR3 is TGCGCCAGCAGCCAAGATCAGGAATCGACTGAAGCTTTCTTT.